A selection of T cell receptor beta chains follows, all from one sample in a study of T cells in Graves' hyperthyroidism and ophthalmopathy. TCRdb reprocessed the multiplex PCR reads with MiXCR, giving one entry per CDR3 protein. The repertoire holds 45,000 to 75,000 distinct CDR3 sequences, with around half as singletons. Sample: blood. These receptors came from a woman aged 25 to 39 with Graves' ophthalmopathy. CDR3s include the opening cysteine and the closing phenylalanine or tryptophan. Fields, in order: J gene, D gene, clone size, V gene, CDR3 DNA, CDR3 protein. A D gene is named only where the DNA matches it firmly. Expanded clones are given a class, and other clones once, few, many or no size at all.

j_gene: TRBJ2-1; d_gene: .; abundance: many; v_gene: TRBV10-1; CDR3nt: TGCGCCAGCAGGCCCGGACTTAACAATGAGCAGTTCTTC; CDR3aa: CASRPGLNNEQFF
j_gene: TRBJ1-4; d_gene: .; abundance: many; v_gene: TRBV28; CDR3nt: TGTGCCAGCAGTTTATCAGGGTTGCACGAAAAACTGTTTTTT; CDR3aa: CASSLSGLHEKLFF
j_gene: TRBJ2-7; d_gene: TRBD2; abundance: .; v_gene: TRBV4-1; CDR3nt: TGCGCCAGCAGCCAGCCTCGTAGCGGGAGTAAAGACTACGAGCAGTACTTC; CDR3aa: CASSQPRSGSKDYEQYF
j_gene: TRBJ2-1; d_gene: .; abundance: .; v_gene: TRBV29-1; CDR3nt: TGCAGTCTTGTGCTCTATGAGCAGTTCTTC; CDR3aa: CSLVLYEQFF
j_gene: TRBJ1-5; d_gene: .; abundance: .; v_gene: TRBV29-1; CDR3nt: TGCAGCGTAGGGGCTGATAGCAATCAGCCCCAGCATTTT; CDR3aa: CSVGADSNQPQHF
j_gene: TRBJ2-7; d_gene: .; abundance: .; v_gene: TRBV6-5; CDR3nt: TGTGCCAGCAGTTACTCCATCAACTCCTACGAGCAGTACTTC; CDR3aa: CASSYSINSYEQYF
j_gene: TRBJ2-3; d_gene: TRBD1; abundance: many; v_gene: TRBV5-1; CDR3nt: TGCGCCAGCAGCCCCCCAAGCGGACAGGGCGATACGCAGTATTTT; CDR3aa: CASSPPSGQGDTQYF
j_gene: TRBJ2-7; d_gene: TRBD1; abundance: many; v_gene: TRBV29-1; CDR3nt: TGCAGCGTTCGCTCCGGGACAGGGACTGGTGAGCAGTACTTC; CDR3aa: CSVRSGTGTGEQYF
j_gene: TRBJ2-7; d_gene: TRBD2; abundance: .; v_gene: TRBV5-5; CDR3nt: TGTGCCAGCAGCGTAGAGTCTAGCGGGAGCTCCTACGAGCAGTACTTC; CDR3aa: CASSVESSGSSYEQYF
j_gene: TRBJ2-7; d_gene: TRBD2; abundance: .; v_gene: TRBV20-1; CDR3nt: TGCAGTGCTAGAGGGACTAGCCGGGGAAACTACGAGCAGTACTTC; CDR3aa: CSARGTSRGNYEQYF
j_gene: TRBJ2-5; d_gene: .; abundance: .; v_gene: TRBV10-3; CDR3nt: TGTGCCATCAGTGAAGGGGCAGGACCCCAAGAGACCCAGTACTTC; CDR3aa: CAISEGAGPQETQYF
j_gene: TRBJ2-5; d_gene: .; abundance: many; v_gene: TRBV5-6; CDR3nt: TGTGCCAGCAGCTTCTCTCCCGGCAGCCAAGAGACCCAGTACTTC; CDR3aa: CASSFSPGSQETQYF
j_gene: TRBJ2-1; d_gene: TRBD2; abundance: many; v_gene: TRBV7-3; CDR3nt: TGTGCCAGCAGCTCGGGACTAGCAGTCGATGAGCAGTTCTTC; CDR3aa: CASSSGLAVDEQFF
j_gene: TRBJ2-7; d_gene: .; abundance: many; v_gene: TRBV9; CDR3nt: TGTGCCAGCAGCCAGGCCCGGTTCGACGACGAGCAGTACTTC; CDR3aa: CASSQARFDDEQYF
j_gene: TRBJ2-7; d_gene: .; abundance: .; v_gene: TRBV5-6; CDR3nt: TGTGCCAGCAGCTCCCGGGAGCGGAGTTCCTACGAGCAGTACTTC; CDR3aa: CASSSRERSSYEQYF
j_gene: TRBJ2-3; d_gene: TRBD2; abundance: .; v_gene: TRBV25-1; CDR3nt: TGTGCCAGCAGTTTGACTAGCGGAAGGGCCGGAGGGTGGGAGTATTTT; CDR3aa: CASSLTSGRAGGWEYF
j_gene: TRBJ2-7; d_gene: .; abundance: many; v_gene: TRBV3-1; CDR3nt: TGTGCCAGCAGCCCCCGGGTGGATTTGAGCGAGCAGTACTTC; CDR3aa: CASSPRVDLSEQYF
j_gene: TRBJ2-7; d_gene: .; abundance: many; v_gene: TRBV28; CDR3nt: TGTGCCAGCAGTTTCTCGGAGGTCCCTCGCTACGAGCAGTACTTC; CDR3aa: CASSFSEVPRYEQYF
j_gene: TRBJ1-5; d_gene: .; abundance: .; v_gene: TRBV2; CDR3nt: TGTGCCAGCAGTTTCGGGGTGGGCTACGAGCATTTT; CDR3aa: CASSFGVGYEHF
j_gene: TRBJ1-2; d_gene: .; abundance: .; v_gene: TRBV20-1; CDR3nt: TGCAGTGCCAGCAGTCAAGAGGGCAGGGGCTACACCTTC; CDR3aa: CSASSQEGRGYTF
j_gene: TRBJ2-7; d_gene: TRBD1; abundance: few; v_gene: TRBV28; CDR3nt: TGTGCCAGCAGTCTAATATTCCCGGGACAGGGTGAACACGAGCAGTACTTC; CDR3aa: CASSLIFPGQGEHEQYF
j_gene: TRBJ1-1; d_gene: TRBD1; abundance: many; v_gene: TRBV6-5; CDR3nt: TGTGCCAGCAGCCGACAGGGCTTGAACACTGAAGCTTTCTTT; CDR3aa: CASSRQGLNTEAFF
j_gene: TRBJ2-5; d_gene: .; abundance: many; v_gene: TRBV7-8; CDR3nt: TGTGCCAGCGGCCTTGTCACTGAGACCCAGTACTTC; CDR3aa: CASGLVTETQYF
j_gene: TRBJ1-1; d_gene: .; abundance: .; v_gene: TRBV5-1; CDR3nt: TGCGTCAGCAGCTTGGGCAGAATGAACACTGAAGCCTTCTTT; CDR3aa: CVSSLGRMNTEAFF
j_gene: TRBJ1-5; d_gene: .; abundance: many; v_gene: TRBV6-1; CDR3nt: TGTGCCAGCAGTGAATTGTGGGACAATAATCAGCCCCAGCATTTT; CDR3aa: CASSELWDNNQPQHF
j_gene: TRBJ2-1; d_gene: .; abundance: many; v_gene: TRBV4-1; CDR3nt: TGCGCCAGCAGTCGGGGGTACAATGAGCAGTTCTTC; CDR3aa: CASSRGYNEQFF
j_gene: TRBJ2-3; d_gene: .; abundance: few; v_gene: TRBV3-1; CDR3nt: TGTGCCAGCAGCCAAGGTGTTTCAGGAGATGGCGATACGCAGTATTTT; CDR3aa: CASSQGVSGDGDTQYF
j_gene: TRBJ2-3; d_gene: .; abundance: many; v_gene: TRBV6-1; CDR3nt: TGTGCCAGCTTTTTTTTGGGCACAGATACGCAGTATTTT; CDR3aa: CASFFLGTDTQYF
j_gene: TRBJ2-1; d_gene: TRBD2; abundance: many; v_gene: TRBV4-1; CDR3nt: TGCGCCAGCAGCCAAGTTTGGGCTAGCGGATACAATGAGCAGTTCTTC; CDR3aa: CASSQVWASGYNEQFF
j_gene: TRBJ2-2; d_gene: .; abundance: .; v_gene: TRBV6-6; CDR3nt: TGTGCCAGCAGTTACCAGTGGACAGGGGAGCTGTTTTTT; CDR3aa: CASSYQWTGELFF
j_gene: TRBJ2-7; d_gene: .; abundance: .; v_gene: TRBV7-6; CDR3nt: TGTGCCAGCAGCTTAGCCGGGGGATTGGGTGAGCAGTACTTC; CDR3aa: CASSLAGGLGEQYF
j_gene: TRBJ1-1; d_gene: .; abundance: many; v_gene: TRBV2; CDR3nt: TGTGCCAGCAAGGGACTCGGCACTGAAGCTTTCTTT; CDR3aa: CASKGLGTEAFF
j_gene: TRBJ2-7; d_gene: TRBD1; abundance: .; v_gene: TRBV10-3; CDR3nt: TGTGCCATCAGTGGCGGACAGGGGATATGCGAGCAGTACTTC; CDR3aa: CAISGGQGICEQYF
j_gene: TRBJ1-2; d_gene: TRBD1; abundance: many; v_gene: TRBV28; CDR3nt: TGTGCCAGCAGTAGACAGGGCAACTATGGCTACACCTTC; CDR3aa: CASSRQGNYGYTF
j_gene: TRBJ1-6; d_gene: TRBD1; abundance: .; v_gene: TRBV2; CDR3nt: TGTGCCAGCAGTGATTTATTCGTGGACGGTGGACAGGGGGCTTCCTATAATTCACCCCTCCACTTT; CDR3aa: CASSDLFVDGGQGASYNSPLHF
j_gene: TRBJ2-1; d_gene: .; abundance: .; v_gene: TRBV7-2; CDR3nt: TGTGCCAGCAGCACTACTAGGGGCACAGATACGCAGTTCTTC; CDR3aa: CASSTTRGTDTQFF
j_gene: TRBJ2-5; d_gene: TRBD1; abundance: .; v_gene: TRBV5-1; CDR3nt: TGCGCCAGCAGCTTGAGACAGGGGGGTGGGGAAGAGACCCAGTACTTC; CDR3aa: CASSLRQGGGEETQYF
j_gene: TRBJ1-2; d_gene: .; abundance: many; v_gene: TRBV7-9; CDR3nt: TGTGCCAGCAGCTTCAACTATGGCTACACCTTC; CDR3aa: CASSFNYGYTF
j_gene: TRBJ1-4; d_gene: .; abundance: medium-sized; v_gene: TRBV19; CDR3nt: TGTGCCAGTAGTCAATCCAGGACGGAAAAACTGTTTTTT; CDR3aa: CASSQSRTEKLFF
j_gene: TRBJ1-5; d_gene: TRBD1; abundance: .; v_gene: TRBV20-1; CDR3nt: TGCAGTGCTAGATTACAGGGGGCGCGGAATCAGCCCCAGCATTTT; CDR3aa: CSARLQGARNQPQHF
j_gene: TRBJ1-3; d_gene: .; abundance: many; v_gene: TRBV28; CDR3nt: TGTGCCAGCAATCCAGGGTCTGGAAACACCATATATTTT; CDR3aa: CASNPGSGNTIYF
j_gene: TRBJ2-1; d_gene: .; abundance: many; v_gene: TRBV29-1; CDR3nt: TGCAGCGTTGAGCGGAGGGGCAGGAGTTTCAATGAGCAGTTCTTC; CDR3aa: CSVERRGRSFNEQFF
j_gene: TRBJ1-1; d_gene: .; abundance: .; v_gene: TRBV19; CDR3nt: TGTGCCAGTAGGACGGAGGGCGGGAGCGTCGGAGCTTTCTTT; CDR3aa: CASRTEGGSVGAFF
j_gene: TRBJ1-2; d_gene: .; abundance: .; v_gene: TRBV19; CDR3nt: TGTGCCAGTAGTCCCCGGAGGGGGTACGGAAACACCTTC; CDR3aa: CASSPRRGYGNTF
j_gene: TRBJ2-1; d_gene: .; abundance: .; v_gene: TRBV7-4; CDR3nt: TGTGCCAGCAGCTCTCCCTCTACCAGCTCTCAGTTCTTC; CDR3aa: CASSSPSTSSQFF
j_gene: TRBJ1-6; d_gene: .; abundance: .; v_gene: TRBV5-6; CDR3nt: TGTGCCAGCAGCTTCGGGAGGAGGGTACGGTCACCCCTCCACTTT; CDR3aa: CASSFGRRVRSPLHF
j_gene: TRBJ2-1; d_gene: .; abundance: many; v_gene: TRBV5-1; CDR3nt: TGCGCCAGCAGCTTGGGACAGGCCCGCAATGAGCAGTTCTTC; CDR3aa: CASSLGQARNEQFF
j_gene: TRBJ2-7; d_gene: TRBD2; abundance: .; v_gene: TRBV7-2; CDR3nt: TGTGCCAGCAGCTTATCTACTAGCGGGAGCTCCTACGAGCAGTACTTC; CDR3aa: CASSLSTSGSSYEQYF
j_gene: TRBJ1-3; d_gene: .; abundance: many; v_gene: TRBV4-1; CDR3nt: TGCGCCAGCAGCCCTACGATCCTTCGTGGCTCTGGAAACACCATATATTTT; CDR3aa: CASSPTILRGSGNTIYF
j_gene: TRBJ1-6; d_gene: TRBD1; abundance: many; v_gene: TRBV11-2; CDR3nt: TGTGCCAGCAGCTTAGATCTTAAGGACGCGGGGACAGCAATTAAGGGACCCCTCCACTTT; CDR3aa: CASSLDLKDAGTAIKGPLHF
j_gene: TRBJ2-5; d_gene: TRBD1; abundance: .; v_gene: TRBV7-8; CDR3nt: TGTGCCAGCAGCCCCGAGGGGACAGGGTGGAGGAAGACCCAGTACTTC; CDR3aa: CASSPEGTGWRKTQYF
j_gene: TRBJ2-7; d_gene: .; abundance: .; v_gene: TRBV6-1; CDR3nt: TGTGCCAGCAGCGGGACCTGGCTTCGCGAGCAGCGCTTC; CDR3aa: CASSGTWLREQRF
j_gene: TRBJ2-2; d_gene: .; abundance: many; v_gene: TRBV20-1; CDR3nt: TGCAGTGCTAGGGGTCGGAGGGCCCCGAACACCGGGGAGCTGTTTTTT; CDR3aa: CSARGRRAPNTGELFF
j_gene: TRBJ1-1; d_gene: .; abundance: many; v_gene: TRBV4-2; CDR3nt: TGTGCCAGCAGCCGCGGGACCTACACTGAAGCTTTCTTT; CDR3aa: CASSRGTYTEAFF
j_gene: TRBJ2-2; d_gene: TRBD2; abundance: .; v_gene: TRBV10-2; CDR3nt: TGCGCCAGCAGGGGGACTAGCGGGGAACCCGGCTCGAACACCGGGGAGCTGTTTTTT; CDR3aa: CASRGTSGEPGSNTGELFF
j_gene: TRBJ1-3; d_gene: .; abundance: .; v_gene: TRBV28; CDR3nt: TGTGCCAGCAGTCTAACTCCAGGGGCAGCTGGAAACACCATATATTTT; CDR3aa: CASSLTPGAAGNTIYF
j_gene: TRBJ2-7; d_gene: .; abundance: many; v_gene: TRBV12-3/TRBV12-4; CDR3nt: TGTGCCAGCAGTTTCGTTGGGGAAAGGCCGTACTTC; CDR3aa: CASSFVGERPYF
j_gene: TRBJ1-2; d_gene: TRBD1; abundance: many; v_gene: TRBV28; CDR3nt: TGTGCCATCCGGGACAGGGGGCAGGGTGGCTACACCTTC; CDR3aa: CAIRDRGQGGYTF
j_gene: TRBJ2-3; d_gene: .; abundance: .; v_gene: TRBV5-1; CDR3nt: TGCGCCAGCAGCTTGGCCCTGGGGGTTGGCAATGAGCAGTATTTT; CDR3aa: CASSLALGVGNEQYF
j_gene: TRBJ2-7; d_gene: TRBD2; abundance: .; v_gene: TRBV10-1; CDR3nt: TGCGCCAGCAGTGACCTAGCGGGACGCGAGCAGTACTTC; CDR3aa: CASSDLAGREQYF